The sequence of this TCR beta chain was determined in a study of human T cells and chemical hapten exposure. Study in general: A mostly female patient group had alopecia areata, totalis or universalis.

This clonotype was seen many times. Its antigen is undetermined. V dropped 7 bases and J dropped 4 bases, with 16 bases sitting between them. Germline V gene data show CDR1 as SQVTM and CDR2 as ANQGSEA. The CDR3 length is 13 residues. TCRdb fed the RACE reads into MiXCR, producing one record per CDR3 protein. The repertoire includes fewer than 400,000 distinct CDR3 sequences, roughly 6.9% of them detected once, and 8.4% sits in the top ten. The time point here: patch test 1, 2 weeks after DPC sensitization. Regarding treatment: therapeutic diphenylcyclopropenone sensitization with weekly scalp DPC. Study conclusions and caveats: The donors suffered from alopecia, so their immune response may not match that of healthy people.

The chain has TRBV29-1 and TRBJ1-1; D uncertain. Sequenced here: whole blood, sampled in connection with sensitization to the hapten diphenylcyclopropenone (DPC). The sequence came from a woman aged 18-29 years with alopecia areata. Some clones in this sample may be carry-over from other donors' samples. The CDR3 sequence: CSAEGNLGTEAFF. CDR3 nucleotides: TGCAGCGCCGAAGGGAATCTAGGCACTGAAGCTTTCTTT. The full variable domain, completed using reference TRBV29-1 and TRBJ1-1, is SAVISQKPSRDICQRGTSLTIQCQVDSQVTMMFWYRQQPGQSLTLIATANQGSEATYESGFVIDKFPISRPNLTFSTLTVSNMSPEDSSIYLCSAEGNLGTEAFFGQGTRLTVV.